These 25 T cell receptor beta chains came from one sample sequenced in a study of shared clonotypes between healthy human individuals. Clones were read by immunoSEQ multiplex PCR, and TCRdb kept only the in-frame ones, dropping some. The sample includes roughly 330,000 clones, roughly 70% of them seen just once. The source material was memory CD4+ T cells sorted from blood. The subset is: CD45RA-negative fraction. The receptor set was obtained from a man aged 25 to 40 in good health.

In regard to this clone: It is likely a read error: a sequence one base away is far more abundant. J is TRBJ2-7 and V is TRBV18; 7 bases match TRBD1. The CDR3 runs to 15 residues. Germline V gene data show CDR1 as KGHSH and CDR2 as LQKENI. Trimming at V came to 4 bases and at J to 5 bases, leaving 11 bases not matched to a gene. CDR3 residues: CASSLDDRVGDEQYF. CDR3 coding DNA: TGTGCCAGCTCACTCGATGACAGGGTGGGGGACGAGCAGTACTTC.

The rearrangement joins TRBV30 to TRBJ1-2; no clear D gene. This CDR3 is 15 amino acids long. Germline V gene lookup returns CDR1 GTSNPN and CDR2 SVGIG (reference sequence). V dropped 0 bases and J dropped 4 bases, with 15 bases sitting between them. The CDR3 nucleotides read TGTGCCTGGAGTGTACTTCCAGGAGCTCCCTATGGCTACACCTTC. It codes for CAWSVLPGAPYGYTF.

This chain uses TRBV19 with TRBJ2-7; 7 bases are shared with TRBD1. J lost 6 bases, V lost 5 bases, and 10 bases had no gene match. Germline V lookup: CDR1 LNHDA, CDR2 SQIVND (reference sequence). This CDR3 region has 14 residues. CDR3 residues: CASSSARTGAEQYF. The CDR3 nucleotides read TGTGCCAGTAGTTCCGCCCGAACAGGGGCCGAGCAGTACTTC.

The rearrangement links TRBV11-2 to TRBJ2-7; 11 positions agree with TRBD2. V lost 5 bases and J lost 8; bases outside the gene matches: 17. Germline values: CDR1 SGHAT, CDR2 FQNNGV. This CDR3 contains 17 residues. CDR3 nucleotides: TGTGCCAGCAGCCGGGCAATTAGCGGGAGGGCCGATGTCAAGCAGTACTTC. This translates into CASSRAISGRADVKQYF.

The J gene is TRBJ1-4, the V gene TRBV2; no reliable D call. The V gene lost 2 bases and the J gene lost 5 bases, with 15 bases spanning the gap. This CDR3 contains 16 residues. Germline assignment: CDR1 SNHLY and CDR2 FYNNEI. The chain's CDR3 is CASSETALGRNEKLFF. In DNA form, the CDR3 reads TGTGCCAGCAGTGAAACAGCCCTGGGTAGGAATGAAAAACTGTTTTTT.

DNA of the CDR3: TGTGCCACCAGCAGAGATTTATCGCGCCAGGGGGCAAATGAGCAGTTCTTC. It is translated as CATSRDLSRQGANEQFF. The chain couples TRBV15 to TRBJ2-1; 8 bases are a match to TRBD1. The CDR3 length is 17 residues. V was clipped by 0 bases and J by 7 bases; unmatched bases: 11. Germline lookup yields CDR1 LNHNV and CDR2 YYDKDF (reference sequence).

This chain connects TRBV2 to TRBJ2-7; 7 nucleotides line up with TRBD2. Germline values: CDR1 SNHLY, CDR2 FYNNEI. J lost 0 bases, V lost 11 bases, and 10 bases had no gene match. The CDR3 has 14 residues. CDR3 bases: TGTGCCTCTCGCGGGGACTACAGCTCCTACGAGCAGTACTTC. This translates into CASRGDYSSYEQYF.

A word on this clone: The sample holds other DNA sequences that translate to the same CDR3. The chain combines TRBV20-1 with TRBJ2-5, with D unclear. V was pared by 5 bases and J by 5 bases, with 6 bases between. Per germline, CDR1 DFQATT and CDR2 SNEGSKA (reference sequence). The CDR3 sequence is 10 residues long. Here the CDR3 DNA reads TGCAGTGCTCCTTGGGAGACCCAGTACTTC. This translates into CSAPWETQYF.

The chain links TRBV6-4 to TRBJ1-5, with D possibly TRBD1 on 5 matching bases. Trimming removed 0 bases at V and 0 bases at J, with 12 bases between. The CDR3 runs to 17 residues. Per germline, CDR1 MRHNA and CDR2 SNTAGT. The CDR3 coding sequence is TGTGCCAGCAGTGACTCTGAGACAGTCTATAGCAATCAGCCCCAGCATTTT. Translated: CASSDSETVYSNQPQHF.

In this sample, this clone turned up a few times. The V call is TRBV9, the J call TRBJ2-1; D possibly corresponds to TRBD1 (7 bases). V shed 0 bases and J shed 7 bases, with 17 bases lying between them. Germline assignment: CDR1 SGDLS and CDR2 YYNGEE. The CDR3 has 16 residues. CDR3 loop: CASSVVDRLSGNEQFF. The CDR3 DNA reads as TGTGCCAGCAGCGTAGTGGACAGGTTGAGCGGGAATGAGCAGTTCTTC.

This clone was seen a handful of times. The chain's CDR3 is CASVTHGRGEAFF. The CDR3 region has the DNA TGTGCCAGCGTGACCCACGGACGGGGTGAAGCTTTCTTT. The J gene is TRBJ1-1, the V gene TRBV19; D not resolved. The V end lost 9 bases, the J end lost 7 bases, and 18 bases lay between the germline ends. The V gene's germline CDR1 is LNHDA and CDR2 SQIVND (reference sequence). This CDR3 has 13 amino acids.

The chain carries TRBV30 and TRBJ1-1, with D unclear. Deletions cut 3 bases from V and 11 bases from J, with 19 bases between. The length of the CDR3 is 13 residues. Germline loops: CDR1 GTSNPN, CDR2 SVGIG (reference sequence). The chain's CDR3 is CAWRGRAESRAFF. The CDR3 bases are TGTGCCTGGAGGGGGAGGGCGGAGAGCAGGGCTTTCTTT.

V gene TRBV5-1 combines with J gene TRBJ2-1, with 7 positions matching TRBD2. Germline V gene lookup returns CDR1 SGHRS and CDR2 YFSETQ. With V trimmed by 2 bases and J by 10 bases, 3 bases remained unmatched. The CDR3 runs 12 residues. DNA of the CDR3: TGCGCCAGCAGCTTACAGCGGGAAGAGCAGTTCTTC. Residues: CASSLQREEQFF. Supplemented by reference TRBV5-1 and TRBJ2-1, the full variable domain reads KAGVTQTPRYLIKTRGQQVTLSCSPISGHRSVSWYQQTPGQGLQFLFEYFSETQRNKGNFPGRFSGRQFSNSRSEMNVSTLELGDSALYLCASSLQREEQFFGPGTRLTVL.

J is TRBJ2-7 and V is TRBV5-4; 8 bases map to TRBD2. The length of the CDR3 is 13 residues. Germline V gene lookup returns CDR1 SGHNT and CDR2 YYREEE (reference sequence). J was trimmed by 2 bases and V by 3 bases; bases with no gene match: 1. The CDR3 bases are TGTGCCAGCAGCTATAGCGGGGCCTACGAGCAGTACTTC. It specifies CASSYSGAYEQYF.

The chain employs TRBV27 and TRBJ2-7, with D possibly TRBD2 on 6 matching bases. Germline V gene lookup returns CDR1 MNHEY and CDR2 SMNVEV (reference sequence). Trimming left V 2 bases short and J 3 bases short, with 11 bases between. The CDR3 sequence is 14 residues long. CDR3 sequence: CASSLAGSLYEQYF. In nucleotides, the CDR3 is TGTGCCAGCAGTTTAGCGGGATCCCTCTACGAGCAGTACTTC.

This clone was detected once. This chain joins TRBV5-1 and TRBJ2-1, with 10 bases that match TRBD2. J was trimmed by 9 bases and V by 2 bases; bases with no gene match: 8. The CDR3 is 15 residues long. Per the germline V gene, CDR1 is SGHRS and CDR2 is YFSETQ. The CDR3 region has the DNA TGCGCCAGCAGCTTCTACCTTGCTAGCGGGAGTGAGCAGTTCTTC. This gives the protein CASSFYLASGSEQFF.

This clone was counted once. The chain recombines TRBV7-2 with TRBJ2-1; TRBD2 matches at 8 bases. Germline V gene sequence: CDR1 SGHTA, CDR2 FQGNSA. V lost 4 bases, J lost 6 bases, and 2 bases stayed unmatched. CDR3 length equals 13 residues. The CDR3 protein is CASSSGTSNEQFF. The CDR3 DNA is TGTGCCAGCAGCTCCGGGACTAGCAATGAGCAGTTCTTC.

The V gene is TRBV7-9, the J gene TRBJ1-2; TRBD1 aligns across 8 bases. The V gene end was trimmed by 8 bases and the J gene end by 1 base; junction bases not matched to a gene: 3. Germline V gives CDR1 SEHNR, CDR2 FQNEAQ (reference sequence). The CDR3 spans 13 residues. The chain's CDR3 is CASAGQGNYGYTF. In nucleotides, the CDR3 is TGTGCCAGCGCCGGACAGGGTAACTATGGCTACACCTTC.

V and J are TRBV27 and TRBJ2-1, with 10 positions matching TRBD2. Looked up from germline, CDR1 is MNHEY and CDR2 is SMNVEV (reference sequence). V shed 2 bases and J 3 bases; nucleotides not matched to a gene: 1. The CDR3 is made up of 15 amino acids. The CDR3 protein is CASSLGTSVYNEQFF. In DNA, the CDR3 is TGTGCCAGCAGTTTAGGGACTAGCGTCTACAATGAGCAGTTCTTC.

V and J are TRBV6-5 and TRBJ1-2; 9 nucleotides align to TRBD1. V dropped 2 bases and J dropped 6; count of bases not matched to a gene: 7. The length of the CDR3 is 15 residues. Germline CDR1 and CDR2: MNHEY and SVGAGI. Written as DNA, the CDR3 is TGTGCCAGCAGTTACGGCGGGACAGGGACGGATGGCTACACCTTC. Translated, it gives CASSYGGTGTDGYTF.

V and J are TRBV6-1 and TRBJ2-7; weak D call: TRBD2 (5 bases). The V and J ends lost 10 bases and 6 bases respectively, with 19 bases between them. The CDR3 totals 13 residues. Germline V gene sequence: CDR1 MNHNS, CDR2 SASEGT. The CDR3 DNA follows: TGTGCCACCTCTCCCACTAGGGAAGGCGAGCAGTACTTC. Translating gives CATSPTREGEQYF.

The chain employs TRBV6-5 and TRBJ2-7; no definite D call. This CDR3 is 11 amino acids long. Germline lookup yields CDR1 MNHEY and CDR2 SVGAGI. The germline V and J ends were trimmed by 2 bases and 9 bases, with 8 bases remaining between them. The chain's CDR3 is CASSYMTRQYF. Written as DNA, the CDR3 is TGTGCCAGCAGTTACATGACACGGCAGTACTTC.

V and J are TRBV4-1 and TRBJ2-4; TRBD2 agrees at 10 bases. With 5 bases clipped from V and 0 bases from J, the junction kept 10 bases outside the gene matches. CDR1 is MGHRA and CDR2 is YSYEKL in the germline V gene. The CDR3 extends over 18 amino acids. The DNA for the CDR3 is TGCGCCAGCAGCTCCGGGATAGCGGGAGGAGTAGCCAAAAACATTCAGTACTTC. This translates into CASSSGIAGGVAKNIQYF.

Written as DNA, the CDR3 is TGTGCCAGCAGCCGAGGAGGTAGCGGGGCGCTATACGAGCAGTACTTC. Residues: CASSRGGSGALYEQYF. The gene calls are TRBV5-4 and TRBJ2-7, with 8 bases matching TRBD2. V was pared by 4 bases and J by 4 bases, with 13 bases of the junction left unmatched. The CDR3 runs 16 residues. The germline CDR1 and CDR2 sequences are SGHNT and YYREEE (reference sequence).

This clone appeared a single time. This chain connects TRBV5-1 to TRBJ2-5; 14 bases match TRBD2. Unmatched junction bases numbered 10, after V lost 3 bases and J lost 6 bases. CDR3 length: 17 amino acids. Germline V gene lookup returns CDR1 SGHRS and CDR2 YFSETQ. The CDR3 DNA follows: TGCGCCAGCAGCTCGACCGGGACTAGCGGGAGTATGAAGACCCAGTACTTC. Encoded protein: CASSSTGTSGSMKTQYF.